This passage covers 2 T cell receptor beta chains from one sample sequenced in a study of blood T cell repertoires in COVID-19. The table came from immunoSEQ multiplex PCR; TCRdb's copy has only in-frame clones and leaves some out. This table has over 150,000 clones, about 90% appearing once. Sequencing was performed on PBMCs or T cells enriched from blood (not recorded which). The receptors come from a woman aged 50 to 60 who had recovered from COVID-19.

This chain connects TRBV18 to TRBJ1-2, with D perhaps TRBD1 (6 bases). The CDR3 extends over 15 amino acids. Per the germline V gene, CDR1 is KGHSH and CDR2 is LQKENI. The V end was cut by 0 bases, the J end by 4 bases, with 12 bases between. This CDR3 is CASSPPGRGIYGYTF. CDR3 coding DNA: TGTGCCAGCTCACCACCGGGCAGGGGTATCTATGGCTACACCTTC.

V usage is TRBV7-9 and J usage is TRBJ1-5, with D unclear. The CDR3 contains 14 residues. Germline V gene sequence: CDR1 SEHNR, CDR2 FQNEAQ (reference sequence). Trimming removed 1 base from V and 4 bases from J, with 8 bases in between. The CDR3 protein is CASSLGTGNQPQHF. DNA of the CDR3: TGTGCCAGCAGCTTAGGTACGGGGAATCAGCCCCAGCATTTT.